The 26 T cell receptor beta chains given below trace back to one sample, sequenced in a study of tumor-infiltrating lymphocytes in primary liver carcinoma. A constant-region primer served to make TCR beta cDNA from about 500 ng total RNA. ARM-PCR was slightly modified, and three nested multiplex PCR rounds with it gave rise to the TCR beta libraries. Running roughly 10 cycles apiece, the first two PCR rounds relied on TRBV1-TRBV30 forward primers together with a C-beta reverse primer. From the multiplex PCR reads, TCRdb called clonotypes with MiXCR, one entry per CDR3 protein. The sample has hundreds of thousands of distinct CDR3 sequences; almost 60% are singletons. Unsorted whole blood supplied the blood RNA, and germline DNA was isolated too. The sequencing sample was made of peripheral blood. The receptors derive from a woman aged 25 to 45 with primary liver carcinoma and hepatitis B virus infection.

In regard to this clonotype: This may be a read error: a much more frequent sequence differs by one nucleotide. The chain joins TRBV6-5 to TRBJ2-3; 9 nucleotides match TRBD2. The CDR3 covers 18 residues. Germline-derived CDR1 and CDR2 are MNHEY and SVGAGI. V was clipped by 4 bases and J by 0 bases; unmatched bases: 11. CDR3 loop: CASSSPTYTSGSTDTQYF. The CDR3 nucleotides are TGTGCCAGCAGTTCGCCTACCTATACTAGCGGGAGCACAGATACGCAGTATTTT.

A note on this clonotype: A single base separates this from a much larger clone, so it may be a read error. The chain has TRBV6-5 and TRBJ1-2; no definite D call. The CDR3 has 12 amino acids. Germline V gives CDR1 MNHEY, CDR2 SVGAGI. The CDR3 bases are TGTGCCAGCAGCCTCGGTTCGGGAGGCTGCACCTTC. It codes for CASSLGSGGCTF.

Worth noting for this clonotype: Possible read error: a much larger clone is one base away. This chain connects TRBV6-5 to TRBJ1-2; D gene ambiguous. The length of the CDR3 is 13 residues. Germline lookup yields CDR1 MNHEY and CDR2 SVGAGI. The CDR3 region has the DNA TGTACCAGCAGACCCGACCGACTAGACGGCTACACCTTC. This codes for CTSRPDRLDGYTF.

The rearrangement joins TRBV11-2 to TRBJ1-1; D is uncertain. The germline V gene encodes CDR1 SGHAT and CDR2 FQNNGV. This CDR3 has 13 amino acids. CDR3 sequence: CAISLEGNTEAFF. The DNA of the CDR3 is TGTGCTATCAGCTTAGAGGGAAACACTGAAGCTTTCTTT.

The gene calls are TRBV11-2 and TRBJ2-7; D ambiguous. This CDR3 is 13 amino acids long. From germline, CDR1 is SGHAT and CDR2 FQNNGV. Trimming pared 7 bases from V and 7 bases from J, leaving 17 bases between. The chain's CDR3 is CASTSCTGYEQYF. In nucleotides, the CDR3 is TGTGCCAGCACCTCATGTACCGGTTATGAGCAGTACTTC.

As regards this clonotype: The junction and the germline gene differ at one end; a read error may be behind it. The chain couples TRBV11-2 to TRBJ2-5, with a possible D match to TRBD2 (5 bases). CDR3 length: 14 amino acids. The germline V gene has CDR1 SGHAT and CDR2 FQNNGV. CDR3 DNA: TGTGCCAGCAGCTTAAAGTACGTGGGAGAGACCCAATACTTC. Amino acids: CASSLKYVGETQYF.

This clonotype was recorded many times. This chain links TRBV12-3 or TRBV12-4 with TRBJ2-1, with 8 positions matching TRBD2. Germline trimming cut 4 bases from V and 1 base from J; bases unmatched to any gene: 15. The CDR3 loop spans 19 amino acids. CDR3 residues: CASSSKQGRGGRSYNEQFF. Written as DNA, the CDR3 is TGTGCCAGCAGTTCGAAGCAGGGGAGGGGCGGGAGGTCCTACAATGAGCAGTTCTTC.

Details on this clonotype: Because it lacks the conserved phenylalanine or tryptophan at the end, this CDR3 is likely a read error. The V and J genes are TRBV12-3 or TRBV12-4 and TRBJ2-5; unclear D gene. The CDR3 covers 13 residues. DNA for the CDR3: TGTGTCAGCAGTTTGGGCGAGAGAGAGACCCAGTACCTC. It specifies CVSSLGERETQYL.

This clonotype was found once. This rearrangement joins TRBV6-5 to TRBJ2-1; 8 positions match TRBD2. Germline V gene data show CDR1 as MNHEY and CDR2 as SVGAGI. J gave up 8 bases and V 6 bases, and 12 bases lay outside the gene matches. This CDR3 region has 15 residues. The CDR3, as DNA: TGTGCCAGCAGCCGGACTAGCTGGAGTTTCGATGAGCAGTTCTTC. This sequence encodes CASSRTSWSFDEQFF.

Comments on this clonotype: Germline is not matched at one junction end, which may reflect a read error. This chain joins TRBV29-1 and TRBJ2-4; D might be TRBD2 (7 bases). Germline-derived CDR1 and CDR2 are SQVTM and ANQGSEA. This CDR3 contains 12 residues. The chain's CDR3 is CSVLASGDIHYF. CDR3 bases: TGCAGCGTACTGGCAAGCGGGGACATTCATTACTTC.

Of note for this clonotype: A much larger clone sits a single nucleotide away, making a read error possible. The V call is TRBV4-2, the J call TRBJ2-1; 9 positions match TRBD2. V dropped 0 bases and J dropped 8; count of bases not matched to a gene: 8. This CDR3 has 16 residues. CDR1 is LGHNA, CDR2 YNFKEQ, per germline. The chain's CDR3 is CASSQELLAGYDEQFF. The CDR3 DNA follows: TGTGCCAGCAGCCAAGAGTTGCTAGCGGGGTACGATGAGCAGTTCTTC.

This clonotype came up many times. This chain connects TRBV29-1 to TRBJ2-1; D is unclear. The V end lost 3 bases, the J end lost 8 bases, and 11 bases lay between the germline ends. The CDR3 loop spans 12 amino acids. The V gene's germline CDR1 is SQVTM and CDR2 ANQGSEA. CDR3 region: CSVEWEVYEQFF. In nucleotides, the CDR3 is TGCAGCGTTGAGTGGGAAGTCTATGAGCAGTTCTTC.

In the case of this clonotype: Given a much more abundant clone one base away, this may be a read error. This chain joins TRBV4-2 and TRBJ2-1; no clear D. Germline values: CDR1 LGHNA, CDR2 YNFKEQ. The CDR3 sequence is 15 residues long. CDR3 DNA: TGTACCAGCAGCCAAGTGGAGAGAGACAACAATGAGCAGTTCTTC. Translated, it gives CTSSQVERDNNEQFF.

A note on this clonotype: Relative to the germline gene, one junction end is altered; a read error may explain this. The chain links TRBV11-2 to TRBJ2-3, with a possible D match to TRBD2 (5 bases). From germline, CDR1 is SGHAT and CDR2 FQNNGV. CDR3 length equals 17 residues. The CDR3 reads CASSLRRLSEKTDTQCF. As DNA, the CDR3 is TGTGCCAGCAGCTTAAGACGGCTTAGCGAGAAAACAGATACGCAGTGTTTT.

The rearrangement joins TRBV11-2 to TRBJ2-1; TRBD1 is a possible D gene (6 bases). CDR1 and CDR2 (germline): SGHAT, FQNNGV. This CDR3 contains 15 residues. Deletions cut 0 bases from V and 10 bases from J, with 16 bases between. The CDR3 nucleotides read TGTGCCAGCAGCTTAGAGCTAAGTCTCCAGGGGGAGCAGTTCTTC. Translation: CASSLELSLQGEQFF.

This chain uses TRBV12-3 or TRBV12-4 with TRBJ2-1; the match to TRBD2 covers 11 bases. This CDR3 is 15 amino acids long. V was pared by 7 bases and J by 9 bases, with 11 bases of the junction left unmatched. The CDR3 protein is CASNPSGTSGLEQFF. The CDR3, as DNA: TGTGCCAGCAACCCATCCGGGACTAGCGGACTTGAGCAGTTCTTC.

The chain uses TRBV28 and TRBJ2-1; TRBD2 matches 15 bases. The CDR3 has 17 residues. Germline lookup yields CDR1 MDHEN and CDR2 SYDVKM. Losses at the gene ends were 6 bases for V and 9 bases for J; bases not matched to a gene: 12. CDR3 bases: TGTGCCAGCAGCACCGGACTAGCGGGGGGGGGACAGGGTGAGCAGTTCTTC. Its translation: CASSTGLAGGGQGEQFF.

The chain uses TRBV12-3 or TRBV12-4 and TRBJ1-2, with D tentatively TRBD1 (6 bases). This CDR3 spans 11 amino acids. Trimming took 8 bases from V and 7 from J, leaving 11 bases between them. The CDR3 here is CASWGLTGYTF. The CDR3 DNA reads TGTGCCAGCTGGGGGCTGACTGGCTACACCTTC.

This clonotype has at least ten counts. The chain combines TRBV6-2 or TRBV6-3 with TRBJ2-2, with no clear D. Trimming took 0 bases from V and 6 from J, leaving 5 bases between them. CDR1 is MNHEY and CDR2 is SVGEGT in the germline V gene. CDR3 length: 13 residues. The CDR3: CASSYSVSGELFF. The CDR3 region has the DNA TGTGCCAGCAGTTACTCGGTGTCCGGGGAGCTGTTTTTT.

The chain recombines TRBV28 with TRBJ1-3, with no clear D. In germline, CDR1 is MDHEN, CDR2 SYDVKM. Deletions cut 1 base from V and 9 bases from J, with 10 bases between. CDR3 size: 13 residues. The CDR3 here is CASSLSLSATIYF. DNA for the CDR3: TGTGCCAGCAGTTTATCCCTGTCGGCCACCATATATTTT.

Note on this clonotype: This may be a read error: a much more frequent sequence differs by one nucleotide. The rearrangement joins TRBV7-8 to TRBJ2-2; 7 positions agree with TRBD2. The CDR3 is made up of 15 amino acids. In germline, CDR1 is SGHVS, CDR2 FQNEAQ. CDR3 in DNA: TGTACCAGCAGCCTCGAGGGCGGGAGAACCGGGGAGCTGTTTTTT. Translated: CTSSLEGGRTGELFF.

As regards this clonotype: One junction end disagrees with the germline gene, perhaps due to a read error. The chain links TRBV11-2 to TRBJ2-7; no clear D. CDR3 length: 15 amino acids. CDR1 SGHAT and CDR2 FQNNGV come from the germline V gene. In DNA form, the CDR3 reads TGTGCCAGAAGCTTTCACCGGATAGCTACCAACGAGCAGTACTTC. This sequence encodes CARSFHRIATNEQYF.

This clonotype came up many times. The genes are TRBV12-3 or TRBV12-4 and TRBJ1-2; no firm D call. V gave up 2 bases and J gave up 0 bases, with 7 bases separating them. The CDR3 extends over 14 amino acids. Written as DNA, the CDR3 is TGTGCCAGCAGTTTACACAAGGCTAACTATGGCTACACCTTC. Residues: CASSLHKANYGYTF.

The V call is TRBV29-1, the J call TRBJ2-1; D call uncertain. V was pared by 1 base and J by 6 bases, with 10 bases between. The CDR3 is 13 amino acids. Germline V lookup: CDR1 SQVTM, CDR2 ANQGSEA. CDR3 nucleotides: TGCAGCGTTGAAGGTGGGGTGGTCAATGAGCAGTTCTTC. The encoded protein is CSVEGGVVNEQFF.

This clonotype has at least ten counts. V is TRBV30 and J is TRBJ2-1, with 9 bases matching TRBD1. This CDR3 spans 13 amino acids. In germline, CDR1 is GTSNPN, CDR2 SVGIG (reference sequence). V lost 2 bases to trimming and J lost 7 bases; unmatched junction nucleotides: 3. The CDR3 DNA sequence: TGTGCCTGGAGTTCCGGGACAGGGAATGAGCAGTTCTTC. Residues: CAWSSGTGNEQFF. Looking up the rest from reference TRBV30 and TRBJ2-1 gives the full variable domain: SQTIHQWPATLVQPVGSPLSLECTVEGTSNPNLYWYRQAAGRGLQLLFYSVGIGQISSEVPQNLSASRPQDRQFILSSKKLLLSDSGFYLCAWSSGTGNEQFFGPGTRLTVL.

The chain uses TRBV30 and TRBJ1-4; D is unclear. The germline V and J ends were trimmed by 1 base and 0 bases, with 9 bases remaining between them. Germline lookup yields CDR1 GTSNPN and CDR2 SVGIG (reference sequence). There are 15 residues in the CDR3. In nucleotides, the CDR3 is TGTGCCTGGAGTGAGAGGATAGCAACTAATGAAAAACTGTTTTTT. Residues: CAWSERIATNEKLFF. Together with reference TRBV30 and TRBJ1-4, the CDR3 gives the full variable domain: SQTIHQWPATLVQPVGSPLSLECTVEGTSNPNLYWYRQAAGRGLQLLFYSVGIGQISSEVPQNLSASRPQDRQFILSSKKLLLSDSGFYLCAWSERIATNEKLFFGSGTQLSVL.